This TCR beta chain was profiled in a study of PD-1 blockade in mismatch repair-deficient tumors. The repertoire was sequenced with immunoSEQ multiplex PCR; TCRdb's copy has only in-frame clones and lacks some. The data contain about 16,000 clones, approximately 84% of them singletons. This receptor was identified in an adult with mismatch repair-deficient cancer. The input for sequencing was PBMCs, taken before pembrolizumab treatment.

In DNA, the CDR3 is TGTGCCTGGAGGGACCGGGACAGGGGCGCGTGGGAGCAGTACTTC. Amino acids: CAWRDRDRGAWEQYF. The V and J genes are TRBV30 and TRBJ2-7; 10 bases fit TRBD1. Trimming removed 3 bases from V and 7 bases from J; junction bases left unmatched: 12. The V gene's germline CDR1 is GTSNPN and CDR2 SVGIG (reference sequence). This CDR3 spans 15 amino acids.